This note documents a single T cell receptor (beta chain) sequence. The data belong to a study of blood T cell repertoires in COVID-19. The wider study: COVID-19 samples, acute and convalescent, were from the United States, Italy and Spain. PBMCs, B-cell-depleted T cells, or T cells were the source of the cDNA or gDNA that made up the material.

The table came from immunoSEQ multiplex PCR; TCRdb's copy has only in-frame clones and leaves some out. The data show roughly 200,000 clones, with 65% to 90% seen just once and about 4.1% held by the top ten. This CDR3 spans 14 amino acids. CDR1 is KGHSH, CDR2 LQKENI, per germline. V was shortened by 3 bases and J by 0 bases, with 6 bases between the two germline ends. The sequence was collected from a woman in her 40s with acute COVID-19. Specimen: PBMCs or T cells enriched from blood (not recorded which). The chain recombines TRBV18 with TRBJ1-3; D is unresolved. CDR3: CASSPGSSGNTIYF. DNA of the CDR3: TGTGCCAGCTCACCTGGCAGCTCTGGAAACACCATATATTTT.